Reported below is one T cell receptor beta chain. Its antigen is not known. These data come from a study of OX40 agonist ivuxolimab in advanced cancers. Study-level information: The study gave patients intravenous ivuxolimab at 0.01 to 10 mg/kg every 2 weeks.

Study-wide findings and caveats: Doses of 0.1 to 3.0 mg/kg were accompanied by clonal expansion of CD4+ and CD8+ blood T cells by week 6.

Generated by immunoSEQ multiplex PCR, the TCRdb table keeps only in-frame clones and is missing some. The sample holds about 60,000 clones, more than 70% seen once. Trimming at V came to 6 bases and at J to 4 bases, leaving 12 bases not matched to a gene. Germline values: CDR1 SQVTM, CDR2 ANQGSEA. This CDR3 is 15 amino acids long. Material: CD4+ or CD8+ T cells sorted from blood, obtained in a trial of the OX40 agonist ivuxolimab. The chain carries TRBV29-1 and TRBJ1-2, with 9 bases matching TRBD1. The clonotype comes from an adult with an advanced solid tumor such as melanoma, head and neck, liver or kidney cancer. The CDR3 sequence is CSVPLGGQGSYGYTF. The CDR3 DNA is TGCAGCGTCCCCTTAGGCGGACAGGGGAGCTATGGCTACACCTTC.